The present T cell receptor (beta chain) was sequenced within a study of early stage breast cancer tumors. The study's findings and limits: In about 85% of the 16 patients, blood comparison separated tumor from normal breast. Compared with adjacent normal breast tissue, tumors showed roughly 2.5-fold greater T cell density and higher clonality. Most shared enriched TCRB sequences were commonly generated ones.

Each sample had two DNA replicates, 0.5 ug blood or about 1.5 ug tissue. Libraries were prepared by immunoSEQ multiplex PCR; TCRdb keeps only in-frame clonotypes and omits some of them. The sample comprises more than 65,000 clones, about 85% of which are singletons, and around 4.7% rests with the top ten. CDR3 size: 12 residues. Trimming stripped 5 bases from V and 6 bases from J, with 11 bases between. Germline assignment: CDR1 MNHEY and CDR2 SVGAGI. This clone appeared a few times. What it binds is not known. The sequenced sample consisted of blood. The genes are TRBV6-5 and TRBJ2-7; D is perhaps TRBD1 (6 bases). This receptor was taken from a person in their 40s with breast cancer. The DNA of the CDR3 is TGTGCCAGCAGTAGGGGGTTTAGCGAGCAGTACTTC. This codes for CASSRGFSEQYF.